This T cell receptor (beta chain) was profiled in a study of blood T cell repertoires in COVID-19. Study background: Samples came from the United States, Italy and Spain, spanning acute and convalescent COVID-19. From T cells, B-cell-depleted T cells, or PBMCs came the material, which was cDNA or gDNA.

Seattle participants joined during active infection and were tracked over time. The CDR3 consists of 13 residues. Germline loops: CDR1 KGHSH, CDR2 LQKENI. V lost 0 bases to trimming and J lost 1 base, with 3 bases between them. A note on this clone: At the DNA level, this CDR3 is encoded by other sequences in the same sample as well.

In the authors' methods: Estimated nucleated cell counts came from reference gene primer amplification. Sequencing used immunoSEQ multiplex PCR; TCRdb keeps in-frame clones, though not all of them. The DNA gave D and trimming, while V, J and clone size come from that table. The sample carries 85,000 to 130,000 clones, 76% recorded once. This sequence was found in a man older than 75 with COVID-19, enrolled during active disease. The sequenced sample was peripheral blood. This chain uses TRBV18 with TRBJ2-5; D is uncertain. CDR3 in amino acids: CASSPPSQETQYF. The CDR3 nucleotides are TGTGCCAGCTCACCACCCAGCCAAGAGACCCAGTACTTC. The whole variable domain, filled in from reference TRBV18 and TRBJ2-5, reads NAGVMQNPRHLVRRRGQEARLRCSPMKGHSHVYWYRQLPEEGLKFMVYLQKENIIDESGMPKERFSAEFPKEGPSILRIQQVVRGDSAAYFCASSPPSQETQYFGPGTRLLVL.